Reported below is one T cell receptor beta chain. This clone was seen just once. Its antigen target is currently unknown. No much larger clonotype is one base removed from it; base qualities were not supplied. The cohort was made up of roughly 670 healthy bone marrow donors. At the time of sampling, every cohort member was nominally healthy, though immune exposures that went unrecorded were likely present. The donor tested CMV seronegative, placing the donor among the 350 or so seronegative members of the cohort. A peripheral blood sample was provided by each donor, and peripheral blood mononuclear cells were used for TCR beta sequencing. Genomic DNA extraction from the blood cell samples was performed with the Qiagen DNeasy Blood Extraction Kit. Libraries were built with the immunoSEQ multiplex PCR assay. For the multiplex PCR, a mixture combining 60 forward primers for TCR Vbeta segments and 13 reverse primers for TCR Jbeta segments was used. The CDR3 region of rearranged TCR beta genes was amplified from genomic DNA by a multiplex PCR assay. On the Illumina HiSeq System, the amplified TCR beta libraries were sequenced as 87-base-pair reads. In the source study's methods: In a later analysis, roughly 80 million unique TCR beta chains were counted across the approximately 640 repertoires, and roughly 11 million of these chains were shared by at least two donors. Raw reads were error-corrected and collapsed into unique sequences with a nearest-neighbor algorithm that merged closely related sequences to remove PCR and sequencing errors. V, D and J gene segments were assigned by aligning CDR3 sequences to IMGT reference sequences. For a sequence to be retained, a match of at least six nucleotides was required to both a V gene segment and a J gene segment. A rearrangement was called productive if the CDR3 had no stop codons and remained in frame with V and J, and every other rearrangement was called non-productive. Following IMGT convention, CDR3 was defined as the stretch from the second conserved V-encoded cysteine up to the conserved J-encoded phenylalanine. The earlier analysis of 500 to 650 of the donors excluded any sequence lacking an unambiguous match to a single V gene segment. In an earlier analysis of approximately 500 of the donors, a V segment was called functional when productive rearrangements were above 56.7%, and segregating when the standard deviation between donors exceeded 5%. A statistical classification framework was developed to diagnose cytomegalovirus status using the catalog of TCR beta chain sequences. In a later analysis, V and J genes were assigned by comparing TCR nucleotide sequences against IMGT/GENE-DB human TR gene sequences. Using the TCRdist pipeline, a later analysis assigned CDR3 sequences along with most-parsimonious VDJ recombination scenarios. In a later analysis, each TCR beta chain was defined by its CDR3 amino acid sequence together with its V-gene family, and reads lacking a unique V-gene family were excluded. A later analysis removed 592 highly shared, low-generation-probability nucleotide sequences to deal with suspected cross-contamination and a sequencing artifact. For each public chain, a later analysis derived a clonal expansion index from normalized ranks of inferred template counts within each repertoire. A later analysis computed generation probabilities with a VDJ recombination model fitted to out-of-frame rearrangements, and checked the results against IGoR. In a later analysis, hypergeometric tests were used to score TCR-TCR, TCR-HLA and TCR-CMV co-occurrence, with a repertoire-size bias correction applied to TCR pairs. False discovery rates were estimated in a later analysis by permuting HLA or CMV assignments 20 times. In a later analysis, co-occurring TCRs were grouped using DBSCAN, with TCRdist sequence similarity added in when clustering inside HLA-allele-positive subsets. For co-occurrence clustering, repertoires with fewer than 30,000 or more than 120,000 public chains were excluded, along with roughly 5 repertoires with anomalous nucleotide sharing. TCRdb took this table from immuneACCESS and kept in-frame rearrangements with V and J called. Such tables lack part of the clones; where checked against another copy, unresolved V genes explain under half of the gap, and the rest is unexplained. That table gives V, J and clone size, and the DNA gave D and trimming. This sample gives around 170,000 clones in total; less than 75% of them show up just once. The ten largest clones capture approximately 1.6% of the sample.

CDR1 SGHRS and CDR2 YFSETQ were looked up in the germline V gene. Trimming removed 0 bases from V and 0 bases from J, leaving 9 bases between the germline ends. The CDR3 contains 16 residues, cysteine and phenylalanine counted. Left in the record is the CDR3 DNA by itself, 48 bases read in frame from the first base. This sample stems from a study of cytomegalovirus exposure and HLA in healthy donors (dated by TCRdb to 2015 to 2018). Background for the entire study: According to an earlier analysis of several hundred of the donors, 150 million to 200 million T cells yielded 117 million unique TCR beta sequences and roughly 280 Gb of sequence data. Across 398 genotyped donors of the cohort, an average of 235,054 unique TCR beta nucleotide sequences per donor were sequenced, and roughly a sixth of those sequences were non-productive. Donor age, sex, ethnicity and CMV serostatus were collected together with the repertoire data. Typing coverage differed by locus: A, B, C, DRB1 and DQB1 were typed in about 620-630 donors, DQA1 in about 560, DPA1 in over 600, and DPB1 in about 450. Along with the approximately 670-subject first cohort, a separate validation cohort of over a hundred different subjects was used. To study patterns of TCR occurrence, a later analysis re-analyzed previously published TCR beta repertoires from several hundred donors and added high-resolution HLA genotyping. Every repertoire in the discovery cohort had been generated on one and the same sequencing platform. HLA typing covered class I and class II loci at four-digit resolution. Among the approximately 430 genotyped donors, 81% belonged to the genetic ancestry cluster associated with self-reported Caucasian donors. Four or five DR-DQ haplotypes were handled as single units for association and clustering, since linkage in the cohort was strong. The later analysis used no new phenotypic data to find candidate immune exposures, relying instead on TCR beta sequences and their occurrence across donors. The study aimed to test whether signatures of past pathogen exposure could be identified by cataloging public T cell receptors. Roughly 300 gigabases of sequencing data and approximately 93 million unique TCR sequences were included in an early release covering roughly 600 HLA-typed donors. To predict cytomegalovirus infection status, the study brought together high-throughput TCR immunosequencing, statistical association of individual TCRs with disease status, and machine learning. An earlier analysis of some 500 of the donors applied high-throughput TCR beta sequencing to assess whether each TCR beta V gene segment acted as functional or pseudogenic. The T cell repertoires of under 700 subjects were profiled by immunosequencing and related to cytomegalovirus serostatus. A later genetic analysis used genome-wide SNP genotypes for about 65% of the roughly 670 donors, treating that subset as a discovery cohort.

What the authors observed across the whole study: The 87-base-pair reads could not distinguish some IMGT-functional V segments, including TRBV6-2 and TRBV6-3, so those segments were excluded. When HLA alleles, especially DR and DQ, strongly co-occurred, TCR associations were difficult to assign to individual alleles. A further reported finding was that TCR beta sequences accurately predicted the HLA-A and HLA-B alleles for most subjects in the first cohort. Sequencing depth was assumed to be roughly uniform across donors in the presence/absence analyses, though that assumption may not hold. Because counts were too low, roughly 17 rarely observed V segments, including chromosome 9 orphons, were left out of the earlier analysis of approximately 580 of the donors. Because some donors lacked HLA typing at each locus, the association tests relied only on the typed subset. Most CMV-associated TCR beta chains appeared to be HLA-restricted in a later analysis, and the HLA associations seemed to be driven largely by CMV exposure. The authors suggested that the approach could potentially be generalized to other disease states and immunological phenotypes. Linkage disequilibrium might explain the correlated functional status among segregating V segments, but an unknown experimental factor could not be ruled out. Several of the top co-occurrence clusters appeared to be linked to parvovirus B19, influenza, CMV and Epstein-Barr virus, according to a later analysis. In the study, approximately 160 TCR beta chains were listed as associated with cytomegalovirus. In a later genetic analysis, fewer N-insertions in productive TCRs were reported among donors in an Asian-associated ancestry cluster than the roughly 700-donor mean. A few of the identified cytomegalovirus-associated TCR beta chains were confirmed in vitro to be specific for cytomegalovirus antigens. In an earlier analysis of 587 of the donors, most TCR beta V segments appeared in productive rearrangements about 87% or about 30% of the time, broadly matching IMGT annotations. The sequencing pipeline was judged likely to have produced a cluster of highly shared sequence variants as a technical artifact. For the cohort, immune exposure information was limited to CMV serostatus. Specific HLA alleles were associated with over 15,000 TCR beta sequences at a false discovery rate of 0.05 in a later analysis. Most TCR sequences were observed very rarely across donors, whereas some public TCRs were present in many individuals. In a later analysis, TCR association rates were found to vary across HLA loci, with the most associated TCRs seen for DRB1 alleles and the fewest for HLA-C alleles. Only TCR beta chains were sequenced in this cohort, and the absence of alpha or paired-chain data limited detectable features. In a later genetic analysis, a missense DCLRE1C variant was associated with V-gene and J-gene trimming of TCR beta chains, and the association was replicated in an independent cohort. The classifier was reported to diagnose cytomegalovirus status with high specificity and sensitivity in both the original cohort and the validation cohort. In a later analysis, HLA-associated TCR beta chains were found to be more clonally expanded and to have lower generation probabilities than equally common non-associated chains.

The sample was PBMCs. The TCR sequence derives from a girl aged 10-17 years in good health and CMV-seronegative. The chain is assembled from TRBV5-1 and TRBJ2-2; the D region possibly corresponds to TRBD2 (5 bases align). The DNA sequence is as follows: TGCGCCAGCAGCTTGGCCGGGGAAACGAACACCGGGGAGCTGTTTTTT. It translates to CASSLAGETNTGELFF.